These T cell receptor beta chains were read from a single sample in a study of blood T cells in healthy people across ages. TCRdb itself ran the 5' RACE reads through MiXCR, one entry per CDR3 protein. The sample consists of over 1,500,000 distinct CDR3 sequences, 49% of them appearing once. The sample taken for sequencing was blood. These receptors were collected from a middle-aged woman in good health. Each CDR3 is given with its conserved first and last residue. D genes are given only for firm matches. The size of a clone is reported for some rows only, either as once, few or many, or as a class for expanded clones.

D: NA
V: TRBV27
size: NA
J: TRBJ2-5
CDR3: CASSPRGSRRETQYF
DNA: TGTGCCAGCAGTCCTCGAGGCAGCCGAAGGGAGACCCAGTACTTC

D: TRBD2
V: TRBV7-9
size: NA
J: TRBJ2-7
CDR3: CATKHLAGPFDTYNEQYF
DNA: TGTGCCACAAAACACTTAGCGGGGCCCTTCGACACCTACAATGAGCAGTACTTC

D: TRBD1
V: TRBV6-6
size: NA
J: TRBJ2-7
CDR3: CASRPGQGMREQYF
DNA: TGTGCCAGCAGGCCAGGACAGGGGATGCGCGAGCAGTACTTC

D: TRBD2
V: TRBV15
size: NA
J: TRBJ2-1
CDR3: CATSRAGQRGWDEQFF
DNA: TGTGCCACCAGCAGAGCGGGTCAGCGGGGATGGGATGAGCAGTTCTTC

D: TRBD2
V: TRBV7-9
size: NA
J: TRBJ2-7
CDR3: CASNYAREGNEQYF
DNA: TGTGCCAGCAACTACGCCAGGGAGGGGAACGAGCAGTACTTC

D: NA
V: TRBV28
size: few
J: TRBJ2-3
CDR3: CASSPTRPDTQYF
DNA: TGTGCCAGCAGCCCTACTAGACCAGATACGCAGTATTTT

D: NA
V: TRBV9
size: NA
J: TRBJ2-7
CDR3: CASSVADTLVDEQYF
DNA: TGTGCCAGCAGCGTAGCCGACACCCTGGTCGACGAGCAGTACTTC

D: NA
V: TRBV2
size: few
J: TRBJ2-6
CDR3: CASTLFWQDVLTF
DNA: TGTGCCAGCACACTCTTCTGGCAAGACGTCCTGACTTTC

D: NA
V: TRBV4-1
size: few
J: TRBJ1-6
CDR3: CASSHAGSSYNSPLHF
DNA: TGCGCCAGCAGCCACGCGGGAAGCTCCTATAATTCACCCCTCCACTTT

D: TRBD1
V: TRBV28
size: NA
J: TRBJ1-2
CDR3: CASRIQGQGIGGYTF
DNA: TGTGCCAGCAGAATCCAGGGACAGGGGATTGGCGGCTACACCTTC

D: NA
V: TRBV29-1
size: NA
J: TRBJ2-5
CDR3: CSVGGIGNEQYF
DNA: TGCAGCGTTGGGGGTATAGGTAATGAGCAGTACTTC

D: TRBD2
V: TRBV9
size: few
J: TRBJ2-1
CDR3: CASGLAAYNEQFF
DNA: TGTGCCAGCGGACTAGCGGCCTACAATGAGCAGTTCTTC

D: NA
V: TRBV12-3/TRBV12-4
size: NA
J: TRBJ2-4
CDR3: CASSLQGTKNIQYF
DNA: TGTGCCAGCAGTTTACAGGGGACCAAAAACATTCAGTACTTC

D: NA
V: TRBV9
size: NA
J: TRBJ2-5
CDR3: CASSVGGRTQETQYF
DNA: TGTGCCAGCAGCGTAGGGGGGCGGACCCAAGAGACCCAGTACTTC

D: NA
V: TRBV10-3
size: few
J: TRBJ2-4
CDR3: CAISAFTKNIQYF
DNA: TGTGCCATCAGTGCTTTTACCAAAAACATTCAGTACTTC

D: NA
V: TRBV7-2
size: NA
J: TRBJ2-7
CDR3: CASSLRTAGRPYEQYF
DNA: TGTGCCAGCAGCTTACGAACCGCGGGCCGGCCCTACGAGCAGTACTTC

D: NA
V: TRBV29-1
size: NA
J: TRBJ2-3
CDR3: CSVDANTDTQYF
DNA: TGCAGCGTTGACGCAAACACAGATACGCAGTATTTT

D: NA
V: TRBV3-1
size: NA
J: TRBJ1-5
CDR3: CASSQGTPYQPQHF
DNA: TGTGCCAGCAGCCAAGGGACACCTTATCAGCCCCAGCATTTT

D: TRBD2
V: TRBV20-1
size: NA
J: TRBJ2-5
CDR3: CSARRLGLAPETQYF
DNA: TGCAGTGCTAGGCGTTTGGGACTAGCGCCCGAGACCCAGTACTTC

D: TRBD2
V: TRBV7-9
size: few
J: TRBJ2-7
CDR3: CASSSVGTRNNEQYF
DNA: TGTGCCAGCAGCTCCGTCGGGACTAGAAACAACGAGCAGTACTTC

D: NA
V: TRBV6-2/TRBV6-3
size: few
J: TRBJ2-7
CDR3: CASSYSVKGGIYEQYF
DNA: TGTGCCAGCAGTTACTCGGTAAAAGGGGGAATATACGAGCAGTACTTC

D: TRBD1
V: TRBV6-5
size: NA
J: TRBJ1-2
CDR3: CASRTGGVGYGYTF
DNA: TGTGCCAGCAGGACAGGGGGCGTCGGATATGGCTACACCTTC

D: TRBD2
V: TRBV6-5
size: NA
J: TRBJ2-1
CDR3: CASSYGAGGASGYNEQFF
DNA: TGTGCCAGCAGTTATGGGGCCGGGGGGGCCTCGGGGTACAATGAGCAGTTCTTC

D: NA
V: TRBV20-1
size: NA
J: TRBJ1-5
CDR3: CSASRTYRPQHF
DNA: TGCAGTGCTAGCCGGACATATCGGCCCCAGCATTTT

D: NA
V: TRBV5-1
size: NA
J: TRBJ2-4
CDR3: CASTDSKNIQYF
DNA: TGCGCCAGTACGGACAGCAAAAACATTCAGTACTTC

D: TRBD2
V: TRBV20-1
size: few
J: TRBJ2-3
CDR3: CSATGLAGVPTSTDTQYF
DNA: TGCAGTGCGACAGGGCTAGCGGGGGTCCCGACTAGCACAGATACGCAGTATTTT

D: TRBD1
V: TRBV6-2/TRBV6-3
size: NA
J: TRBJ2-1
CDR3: CASTLKLGQAYTEQFF
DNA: TGTGCCAGCACTTTAAAATTGGGACAGGCCTACACTGAGCAGTTCTTC

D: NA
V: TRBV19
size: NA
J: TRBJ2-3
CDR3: CASTDRSYSTDTQYF
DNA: TGTGCCAGTACCGACAGGTCTTATAGCACAGATACGCAGTATTTT

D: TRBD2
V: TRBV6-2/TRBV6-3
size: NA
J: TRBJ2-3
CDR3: CASGTGGITDTQYF
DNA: TGTGCCAGCGGCACCGGGGGGATCACAGATACGCAGTATTTT

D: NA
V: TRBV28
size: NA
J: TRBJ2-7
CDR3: CASGRESPGGQYF
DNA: TGTGCCAGCGGAAGAGAGTCCCCCGGGGGCCAGTACTTC

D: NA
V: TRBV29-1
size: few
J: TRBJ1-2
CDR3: CSVEELQRVTRGGYTF
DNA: TGCAGCGTTGAAGAACTCCAAAGAGTAACCCGAGGTGGCTACACCTTC

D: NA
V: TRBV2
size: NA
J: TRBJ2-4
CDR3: CASLAKSIQYF
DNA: TGTGCCAGCCTAGCCAAAAGCATTCAGTACTTC

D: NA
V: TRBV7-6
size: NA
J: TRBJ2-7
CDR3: CASSQEGGQGIIYKEQYF
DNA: TGTGCCAGCAGCCAGGAGGGGGGGCAGGGGATAATCTACAAGGAGCAGTACTTC